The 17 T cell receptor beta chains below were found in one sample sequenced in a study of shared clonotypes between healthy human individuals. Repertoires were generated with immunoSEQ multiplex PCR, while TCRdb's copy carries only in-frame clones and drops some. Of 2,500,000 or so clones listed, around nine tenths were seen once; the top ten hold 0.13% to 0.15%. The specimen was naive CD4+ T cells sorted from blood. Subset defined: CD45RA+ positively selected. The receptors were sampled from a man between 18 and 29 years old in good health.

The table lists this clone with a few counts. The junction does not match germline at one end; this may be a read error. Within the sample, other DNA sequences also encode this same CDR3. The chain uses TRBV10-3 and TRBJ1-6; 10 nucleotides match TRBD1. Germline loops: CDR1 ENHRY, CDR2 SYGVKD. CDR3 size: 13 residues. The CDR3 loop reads CAIRGTGDSPLHF. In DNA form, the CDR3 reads TGTGCCATCAGGGGGACAGGGGATTCGCCCCTCCACTTT.

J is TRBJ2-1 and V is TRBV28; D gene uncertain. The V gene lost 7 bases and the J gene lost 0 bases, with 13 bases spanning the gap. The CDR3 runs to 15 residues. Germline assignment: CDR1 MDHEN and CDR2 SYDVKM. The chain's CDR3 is CASIESDRSYNEQFF. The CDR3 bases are TGTGCCAGCATCGAATCGGACCGCTCCTACAATGAGCAGTTCTTC.

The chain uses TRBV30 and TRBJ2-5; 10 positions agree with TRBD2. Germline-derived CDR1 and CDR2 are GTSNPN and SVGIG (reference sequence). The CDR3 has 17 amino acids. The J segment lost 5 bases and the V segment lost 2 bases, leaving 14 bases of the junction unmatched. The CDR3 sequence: CAWSTPLSGGAEETQYF. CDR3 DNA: TGTGCCTGGAGTACGCCGTTGAGCGGGGGGGCAGAGGAGACCCAGTACTTC.

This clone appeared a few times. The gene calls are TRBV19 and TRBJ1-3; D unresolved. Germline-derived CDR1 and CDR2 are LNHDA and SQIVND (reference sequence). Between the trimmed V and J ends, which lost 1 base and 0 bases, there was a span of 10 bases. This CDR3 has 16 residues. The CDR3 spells CASSIALGHSGNTIYF. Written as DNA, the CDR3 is TGTGCCAGTAGTATAGCCCTGGGTCACTCTGGAAACACCATATATTTT.

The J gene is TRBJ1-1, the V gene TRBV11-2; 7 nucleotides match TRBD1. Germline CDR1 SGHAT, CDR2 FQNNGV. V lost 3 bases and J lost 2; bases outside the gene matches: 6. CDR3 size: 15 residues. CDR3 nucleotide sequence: TGTGCCAGCAGCTTTGGCCGGACAGGAAACACTGAAGCTTTCTTT. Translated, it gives CASSFGRTGNTEAFF.

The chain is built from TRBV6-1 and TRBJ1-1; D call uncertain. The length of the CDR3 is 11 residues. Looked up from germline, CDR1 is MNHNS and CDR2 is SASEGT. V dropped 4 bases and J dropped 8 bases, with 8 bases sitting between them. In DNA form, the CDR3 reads TGTGCCAGCAGTGTCCACAGAGAAGCTTTCTTT. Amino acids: CASSVHREAFF.

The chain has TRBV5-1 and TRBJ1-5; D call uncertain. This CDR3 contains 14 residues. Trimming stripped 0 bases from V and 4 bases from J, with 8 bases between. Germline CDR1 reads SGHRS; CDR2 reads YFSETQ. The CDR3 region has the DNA TGCGCCAGCAGCTTGGGGATCCCTAATCAGCCCCAGCATTTT. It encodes CASSLGIPNQPQHF.

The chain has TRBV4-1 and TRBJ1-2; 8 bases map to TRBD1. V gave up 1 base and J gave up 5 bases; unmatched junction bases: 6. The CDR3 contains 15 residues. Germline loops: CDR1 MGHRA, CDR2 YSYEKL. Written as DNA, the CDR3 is TGCGCCAGCAGCCAAGCTCCAGGGGGCCCTTATGGCTACACCTTC. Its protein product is CASSQAPGGPYGYTF.

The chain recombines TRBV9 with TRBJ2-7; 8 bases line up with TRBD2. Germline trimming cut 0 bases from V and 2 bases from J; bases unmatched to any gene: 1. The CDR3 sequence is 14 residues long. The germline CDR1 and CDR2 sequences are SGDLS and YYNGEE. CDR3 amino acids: CASSVDSGAYEQYF. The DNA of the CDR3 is TGTGCCAGCAGCGTAGATAGCGGGGCCTACGAGCAGTACTTC.

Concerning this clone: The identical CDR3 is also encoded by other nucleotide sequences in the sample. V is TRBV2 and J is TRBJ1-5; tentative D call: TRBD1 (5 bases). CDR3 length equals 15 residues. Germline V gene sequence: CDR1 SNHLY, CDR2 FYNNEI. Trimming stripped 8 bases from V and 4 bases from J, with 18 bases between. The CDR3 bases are TGTGCCAGCCGGGGTGACCGAGCAGGGAATCAGCCCCAGCATTTT. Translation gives CASRGDRAGNQPQHF.

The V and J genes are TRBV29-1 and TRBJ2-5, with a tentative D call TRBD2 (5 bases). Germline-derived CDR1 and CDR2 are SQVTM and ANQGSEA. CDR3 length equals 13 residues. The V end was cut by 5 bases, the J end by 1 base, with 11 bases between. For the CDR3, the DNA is TGCAGCGTTCCGAGCGGTAGCCAAGAGACCCAGTACTTC. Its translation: CSVPSGSQETQYF.

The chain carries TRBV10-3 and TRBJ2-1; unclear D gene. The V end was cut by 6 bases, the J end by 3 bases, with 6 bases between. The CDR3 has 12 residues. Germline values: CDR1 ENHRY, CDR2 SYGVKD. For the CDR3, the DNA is TGTGCCATCAGCCCTGGCTACAATGAGCAGTTCTTC. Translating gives CAISPGYNEQFF.

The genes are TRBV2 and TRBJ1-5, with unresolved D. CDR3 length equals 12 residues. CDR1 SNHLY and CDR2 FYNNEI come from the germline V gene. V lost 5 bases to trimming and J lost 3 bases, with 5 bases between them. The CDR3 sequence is CASSINNQPQHF. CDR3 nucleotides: TGTGCCAGCAGTATTAACAATCAGCCCCAGCATTTT.

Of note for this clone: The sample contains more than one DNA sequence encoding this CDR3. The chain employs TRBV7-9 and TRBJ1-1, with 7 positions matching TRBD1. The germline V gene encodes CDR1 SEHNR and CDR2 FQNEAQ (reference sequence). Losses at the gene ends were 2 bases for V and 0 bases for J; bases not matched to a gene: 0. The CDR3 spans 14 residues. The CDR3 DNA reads TGTGCCAGCAGCTTAACAGGGGTGAACACTGAAGCTTTCTTT. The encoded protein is CASSLTGVNTEAFF.

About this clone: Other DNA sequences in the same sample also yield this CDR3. CDR3 in amino acids: CAISDRGSQETQYF. CDR3 nucleotide sequence: TGTGCCATCAGTGACAGGGGGAGCCAAGAGACCCAGTACTTC. The J gene is TRBJ2-5, the V gene TRBV10-3; TRBD1 matches 7 bases. The CDR3 sequence is 14 residues long. V trimming: 3 bases; J trimming: 1 base; junction bases outside the gene matches: 2. Germline CDR1 ENHRY, CDR2 SYGVKD.

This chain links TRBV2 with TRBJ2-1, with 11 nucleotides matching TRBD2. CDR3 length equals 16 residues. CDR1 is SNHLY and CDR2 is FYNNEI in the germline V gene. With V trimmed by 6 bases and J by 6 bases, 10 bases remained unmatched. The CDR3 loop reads CASRVAKTSGSNEQFF. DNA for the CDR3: TGTGCCAGCAGAGTAGCGAAAACTAGCGGGAGCAATGAGCAGTTCTTC.

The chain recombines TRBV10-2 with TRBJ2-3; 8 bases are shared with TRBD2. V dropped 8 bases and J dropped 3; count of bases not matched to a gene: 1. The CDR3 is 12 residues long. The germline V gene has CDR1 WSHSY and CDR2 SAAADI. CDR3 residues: CASSGGTDTQYF. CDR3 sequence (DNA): TGCGCCAGCTCGGGGGGGACAGATACGCAGTATTTT.